Listed below are T cell receptor beta chains from one sample, sequenced in a study of T cells in Graves' hyperthyroidism and ophthalmopathy. TCRdb used MiXCR to reprocess the multiplex PCR reads, holding one entry per CDR3 protein. The sample records about 280,000 distinct CDR3 sequences, under 30% being singletons. What was sequenced was blood. All receptors derive from a man aged 35 to 55 with Graves' hyperthyroidism that later progressed to Graves' ophthalmopathy. The CDR3 runs from the conserved cysteine through the conserved F or W. The D gene is left open where the match is weak. Where a row states a size, it is once, few, many or the class of an expanded clone; other rows omit it.

clone_size,j_call,d_call,v_call,cdr3_nt,cdr3_aa
many,TRBJ2-7,TRBD1,TRBV28,TGTGCCAGCAGCAGCAACAGGGGGCTCTACGAGCAGTACTTC,CASSSNRGLYEQYF
.,TRBJ2-7,TRBD1,TRBV7-3,TGTGCCAGCAGCTCACAGGGGCACGAGCAGTACTTC,CASSSQGHEQYF
many,TRBJ2-5,TRBD1,TRBV30,TGTGCCTGGAGGAGGGACAGGGCCTTGGGAGAGACCCAGTACTTC,CAWRRDRALGETQYF
many,TRBJ1-2,.,TRBV10-3,TGTGCCATCAGTGAGAGTCAGGGTCGGGATGGCTACACCTTC,CAISESQGRDGYTF
.,TRBJ2-6,.,TRBV6-1,TGTGCCAGCCAGGGGGGGGCTGAAGGGGCCAACGTCCTGACTTTC,CASQGGAEGANVLTF
many,TRBJ2-7,TRBD1,TRBV29-1,TGCAGCGTCGGGGACAGTGCCTACGAGCAGTACTTC,CSVGDSAYEQYF
.,TRBJ2-7,.,TRBV27,TGTGCCAGCAGTTTTAAGTCAGGGCCGTCCTACGAGCAGTACTTC,CASSFKSGPSYEQYF
many,TRBJ2-5,TRBD2,TRBV29-1,TGCAGCGTTGCCGGGACTAGCGGGAGCCCTACTCTAGAGACCCAGTACTTC,CSVAGTSGSPTLETQYF
.,TRBJ2-7,.,TRBV28,TGTGCCAGCATCGAAACTCGGGACACCTACGAGCAGTACTTC,CASIETRDTYEQYF
.,TRBJ1-5,.,TRBV4-2,TGTGCCAGCAGCCGGACGGGGGGTCAGCCCCAGCATTTT,CASSRTGGQPQHF
many,TRBJ2-5,.,TRBV6-1,TGTGCCAGCAGCGTCGAAACGAAAAAGACCCAGTACTTC,CASSVETKKTQYF
many,TRBJ1-2,TRBD1,TRBV19,TGTGCCAGTAGTATCGGCAGGGGGCTTGGCTACACCTTC,CASSIGRGLGYTF
.,TRBJ2-7,TRBD2,TRBV11-2,TGTGCCAGCAGCTCTCCGGGCGGGAGGGCCCCCTACGAGCAGTACTTC,CASSSPGGRAPYEQYF
many,TRBJ2-7,TRBD1,TRBV14,TGTGCCAGCAGCCAACAAACCGGGACAGGGTACGAGCAGTACTTC,CASSQQTGTGYEQYF
.,TRBJ2-5,TRBD1,TRBV10-2,TGCGCCAGCATCGATCCCGGACAGGGTGAAGAGACCCAGTACTTC,CASIDPGQGEETQYF
many,TRBJ1-1,.,TRBV7-2,TGTGCCAGCCGCGGGACGGGCGCCACTGAAGCTTTCTTT,CASRGTGATEAFF
.,TRBJ2-7,TRBD2,TRBV5-1,TGCGCCAGTGGACTAGCGGGAGGGGACGAGCAGTACTTC,CASGLAGGDEQYF
few,TRBJ2-5,TRBD1,TRBV28,TGTGCCAGCAAAGACAGGGCGGAGACCCAGTACTTC,CASKDRAETQYF
many,TRBJ2-5,.,TRBV29-1,TGCAGCGTCGGGGCCCAACTAAAAGAGACCCAGTACTTC,CSVGAQLKETQYF
.,TRBJ1-1,.,TRBV29-1,TGCAGCGTTGAAGAGGGGGCCACTGAAGCTTTCTTT,CSVEEGATEAFF
many,TRBJ2-4,.,TRBV2,TGTGCCAGCAATGGTGACATTCAGTACTTC,CASNGDIQYF
.,TRBJ2-7,.,TRBV20-1,TGCAGTGCTAGAGATGGCTGGCGGGCCAGCTCCTACGGGCAGTACTTC,CSARDGWRASSYGQYF
many,TRBJ2-7,.,TRBV11-2,TGTGCCAGCAGCTTAGTTCAGGGTTTCCACGAGCAGTACTTC,CASSLVQGFHEQYF
.,TRBJ2-5,.,TRBV12-3/TRBV12-4,TGTGCCAGCAGTTCACCGACAGTCCAAGAGACCCAGTACTTC,CASSSPTVQETQYF
many,TRBJ2-7,.,TRBV28,TGTGCCAGCAGTCCCCCCCGGGGATCTCGCGAGCAGTACTTC,CASSPPRGSREQYF
many,TRBJ1-2,.,TRBV4-1,TGCGCCAGCAGTAAGGGAAAGAAGGATGGCTACACCTTC,CASSKGKKDGYTF
many,TRBJ1-3,.,TRBV29-1,TGCAGCGTTACTCCGAGCTCTGGAAACACCATATATTTT,CSVTPSSGNTIYF
many,TRBJ2-7,.,TRBV5-1,TGCGCCAGCAGCTTGGACCGCGATCGTTACGAGCAGTACTTC,CASSLDRDRYEQYF
.,TRBJ2-4,.,TRBV27,TGTGCCAGCTACGTGAGAGCCAAAAACATTCAGTACTTC,CASYVRAKNIQYF
many,TRBJ1-2,TRBD1,TRBV11-1,TGTGCCAGCAGCTTAGCGCTCCAGGGGGGCAGTAGCTATGGCTACACCTTC,CASSLALQGGSSYGYTF
many,TRBJ2-7,.,TRBV7-9,TGTGCCAGCAGCCGGGACTTCGGCGAGCAGTACTTC,CASSRDFGEQYF
few,TRBJ2-7,TRBD1,TRBV6-2/TRBV6-3,TGTGCCAGCAGAGCCGGGACAGGGATGGCCGAGCAGTACTTC,CASRAGTGMAEQYF
many,TRBJ2-7,.,TRBV28,TGTGCCAGCAGCGGAGGGGGCTACGAGCAGTACTTC,CASSGGGYEQYF
many,TRBJ2-2,.,TRBV24-1,TGTGCCACCAGTGATGCACCCAGGGCACCGAACACCGGGGAGCTGTTTTTT,CATSDAPRAPNTGELFF
.,TRBJ2-2,.,TRBV11-3,TGTGCCAGCAGCTTAGTTGGGTTACCTAACACCGGGGAGCTGTTTTTT,CASSLVGLPNTGELFF
many,TRBJ1-1,.,TRBV4-2,TGTGCCAGCAGCCGAGAAATGAACACTGAAGCTTTCTTT,CASSREMNTEAFF